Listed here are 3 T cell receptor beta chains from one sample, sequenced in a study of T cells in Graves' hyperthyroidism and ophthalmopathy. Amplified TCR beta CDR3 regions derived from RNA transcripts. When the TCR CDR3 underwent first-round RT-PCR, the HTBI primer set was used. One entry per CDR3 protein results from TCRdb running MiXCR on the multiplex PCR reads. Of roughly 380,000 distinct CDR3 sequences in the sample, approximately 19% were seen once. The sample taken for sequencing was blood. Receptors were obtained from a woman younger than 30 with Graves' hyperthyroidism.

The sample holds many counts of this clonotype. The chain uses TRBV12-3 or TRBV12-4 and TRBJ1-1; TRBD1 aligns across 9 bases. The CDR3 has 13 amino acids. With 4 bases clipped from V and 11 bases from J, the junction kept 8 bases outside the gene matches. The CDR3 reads CASSSTGGRGAFF. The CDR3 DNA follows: TGTGCCAGCAGTTCCACAGGGGGCCGGGGGGCTTTCTTT.

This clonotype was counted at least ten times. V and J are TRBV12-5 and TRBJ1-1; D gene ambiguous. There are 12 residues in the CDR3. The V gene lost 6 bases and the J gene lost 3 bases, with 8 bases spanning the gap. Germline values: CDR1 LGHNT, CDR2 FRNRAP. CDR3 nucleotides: TGTGCTAGTGGAGTCGGAGACACTGAAGCTTTCTTT. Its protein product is CASGVGDTEAFF.

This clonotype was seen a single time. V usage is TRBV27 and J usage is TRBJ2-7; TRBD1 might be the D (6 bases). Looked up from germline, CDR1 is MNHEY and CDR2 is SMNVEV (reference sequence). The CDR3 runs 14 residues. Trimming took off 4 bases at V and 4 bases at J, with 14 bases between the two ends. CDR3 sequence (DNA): TGTGCCAGCAGTTCAGGGGCCGCACTTTACGAGCAGTACTTC. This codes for CASSSGAALYEQYF.